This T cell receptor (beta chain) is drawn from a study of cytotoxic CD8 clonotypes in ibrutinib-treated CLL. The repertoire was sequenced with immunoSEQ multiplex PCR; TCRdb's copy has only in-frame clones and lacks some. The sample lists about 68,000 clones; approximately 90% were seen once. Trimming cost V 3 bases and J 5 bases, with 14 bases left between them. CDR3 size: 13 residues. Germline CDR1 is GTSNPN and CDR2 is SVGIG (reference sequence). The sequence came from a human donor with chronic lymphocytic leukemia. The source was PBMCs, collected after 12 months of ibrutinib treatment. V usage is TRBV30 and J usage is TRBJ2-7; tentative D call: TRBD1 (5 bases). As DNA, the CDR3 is TGTGCCTGGAGCGCCCAGGGCACCCACGAGCAGTACTTC. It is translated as CAWSAQGTHEQYF.